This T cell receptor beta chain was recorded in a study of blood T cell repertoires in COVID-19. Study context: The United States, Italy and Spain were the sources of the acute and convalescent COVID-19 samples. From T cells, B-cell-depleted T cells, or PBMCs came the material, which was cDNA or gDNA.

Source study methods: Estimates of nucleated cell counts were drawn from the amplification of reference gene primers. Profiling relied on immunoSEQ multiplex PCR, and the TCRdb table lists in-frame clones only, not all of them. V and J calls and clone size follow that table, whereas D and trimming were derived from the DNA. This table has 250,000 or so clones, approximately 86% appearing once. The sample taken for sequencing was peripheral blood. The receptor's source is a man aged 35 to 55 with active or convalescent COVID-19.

The CDR3 nucleotides are TGTGCCAGCAGCTTGGGACAGGGCGTCTACGAGCAGTACTTC. It yields the protein CASSLGQGVYEQYF. The chain uses TRBV13 and TRBJ2-7; 9 positions match TRBD1. The V gene's germline CDR1 is PRHDT and CDR2 FYEKMQ (reference sequence). The CDR3 covers 14 residues. V was pared by 3 bases and J by 3 bases, with 3 bases of the junction left unmatched.